This TCR beta chain stems from a study of patients and donors after allogeneic stem cell transplantation. Via MiXCR, TCRdb re-called the RT-PCR reads, giving one row per CDR3 protein. The sample yields roughly 200,000 distinct CDR3 sequences, roughly two fifths seen once. The sample consisted of blood, either unsorted or a sorted T cell fraction (not recorded which). The TCR originated in a human donor who was either an allogeneic HSCT recipient or a stem cell or donor lymphocyte infusion donor (not recorded which). It is not recorded whose cells these are; they may come from a transplant donor.

The CDR3 protein is CSARELAGGGDEQFF. CDR3 nucleotides: TGCAGTGCTAGAGAGTTAGCGGGAGGGGGCGATGAGCAGTTCTTC. The chain uses TRBV20-1 and TRBJ2-1; 11 nucleotides match TRBD2. This CDR3 contains 15 residues. Germline trimming cut 0 bases from V and 8 bases from J; bases unmatched to any gene: 6. Germline values: CDR1 DFQATT, CDR2 SNEGSKA (reference sequence).